This entry lists 19 T cell receptor beta chains sequenced from one sample in a study of cytomegalovirus exposure and HLA in healthy donors. The study ran its PCR with 60 Vbeta and 13 Jbeta primers. TCRdb's copy holds only in-frame clones and misses some; the assay was immunoSEQ multiplex PCR. Counted here are 120,000 or so clones, 77% occurring once; the ten biggest clones make up under 6.5%. Sequenced sample: PBMCs. The source is a man younger than 35 in good health and CMV-seropositive.

DNA of the CDR3: TGTGCCAGCAGCTCGGACAATGAGCAGTTCTTC. It translates to CASSSDNEQFF. The chain is built from TRBV5-4 and TRBJ2-1; D gene uncertain. Trimming took off 3 bases at V and 5 bases at J, with 3 bases between the two ends. Germline V gives CDR1 SGHNT, CDR2 YYREEE (reference sequence). The CDR3 is made up of 11 amino acids.

CDR3: CASSVKSYRDYNSPLHF. CDR3 coding DNA: TGTGCCAGCAGCGTTAAGTCATACAGGGATTATAATTCACCCCTCCACTTT. The chain carries TRBV9 and TRBJ1-6; weak D call: TRBD1 (6 bases). The CDR3 extends over 17 amino acids. From germline, CDR1 is SGDLS and CDR2 YYNGEE. V was pared by 2 bases and J by 4 bases, with 16 bases between.

This CDR3 is CASSTGGSYEQYF. DNA of the CDR3: TGCGCCAGCAGTACAGGGGGATCCTACGAGCAGTACTTC. The chain has TRBV10-2 and TRBJ2-5; 8 positions agree with TRBD1. Matching the DNA end better, TRBJ2-7 makes the J call doubtful. This CDR3 comprises 13 residues. CDR1 and CDR2 from the germline V gene are WSHSY and SAAADI.

The chain links TRBV7-2 to TRBJ2-1, with 10 positions matching TRBD2. The CDR3 totals 19 residues. The trim removed 3 bases at V and 4 bases at J, leaving 15 bases unmatched. CDR1 and CDR2 (germline): SGHTA, FQGNSA. CDR3 in amino acids: CASSFQLRFSGGAYNEQFF. The DNA for the CDR3 is TGTGCCAGCAGCTTTCAACTTAGGTTCAGCGGGGGGGCGTACAATGAGCAGTTCTTC.

J is TRBJ1-1 and V is TRBV6-1; D uncertain. CDR1 MNHNS and CDR2 SASEGT come from the germline V gene. The V and J ends lost 2 bases and 1 base respectively, with 2 bases between them. This CDR3 has 12 residues. The CDR3 nucleotides are TGTGCCAGCAGTGAACAGAACACTGAAGCTTTCTTT. This codes for CASSEQNTEAFF.

The chain couples TRBV7-9 to TRBJ1-6; the D gene is possibly TRBD1 (5 bases). The V end was cut by 1 base, the J end by 10 bases, with 14 bases between. Germline V lookup: CDR1 SEHNR, CDR2 FQNEAQ (reference sequence). The CDR3 has 15 amino acids. The CDR3 is CASSLVGPGQSPLHF. The CDR3 DNA is TGTGCCAGCAGCTTAGTTGGGCCAGGGCAGTCACCCCTCCACTTT.

The chain carries TRBV13 and TRBJ2-1, with 11 bases that match TRBD2. Germline loops: CDR1 PRHDT, CDR2 FYEKMQ (reference sequence). CDR3 size: 14 residues. Trimming cost V 4 bases and J 8 bases; bases outside gene matches: 4. The CDR3 spells CASSSGLAEHEQFF. The DNA of the CDR3 is TGTGCCAGCAGCTCGGGACTAGCGGAACATGAGCAGTTCTTC.

The J gene is TRBJ2-7, the V gene TRBV2; D is unclear. In germline, CDR1 is SNHLY, CDR2 FYNNEI. The CDR3 has 16 residues. With 2 bases removed from V and 2 bases from J, the gap between germline ends came to 16 bases. CDR3 in DNA: TGTGCCAGCAGTGAATTTAACTCTTTGGAGCCCTACGAGCAGTACTTC. This translates into CASSEFNSLEPYEQYF.

The V and J genes are TRBV9 and TRBJ1-4; TRBD1 matches at 10 bases. Germline CDR1 reads SGDLS; CDR2 reads YYNGEE. Trimming at V came to 0 bases and at J to 7 bases, leaving 6 bases not matched to a gene. The CDR3 runs to 16 residues. This CDR3 reads CASSVAPTGGSEKLFF. The CDR3 DNA is TGTGCCAGCAGCGTAGCCCCGACAGGGGGCAGTGAAAAACTGTTTTTT.

This clone was seen a handful of times. The J gene is TRBJ2-5, the V gene TRBV6-5, with D possibly being TRBD2 (5 bases). V was pared by 6 bases and J by 5 bases, with 19 bases between. Per the germline V gene, CDR1 is MNHEY and CDR2 is SVGAGI. The CDR3 totals 15 residues. CDR3 nucleotides: TGTGCCAGCAGCCCAGACTACACCGGCCGGGAGACCCAGTACTTC. Translation gives CASSPDYTGRETQYF.

The chain uses TRBV6-5 and TRBJ2-1, with D uncertain. The CDR3 covers 14 residues. V lost 2 bases and J lost 8, with 13 bases in between. Germline CDR1 is MNHEY and CDR2 is SVGAGI. The DNA of the CDR3 is TGTGCCAGCAGTTACAGTCTCTTCAGCGATGAGCAGTTCTTC. This codes for CASSYSLFSDEQFF.

The chain is built from TRBV2 and TRBJ1-5; maybe TRBD1 (5 bases). This CDR3 contains 15 residues. V lost 3 bases and J lost 0, with 9 bases in between. In germline, CDR1 is SNHLY, CDR2 FYNNEI. CDR3 sequence reads: CASSEGPDSNQPQHF. The CDR3 coding sequence is TGTGCCAGCAGTGAGGGGCCGGATAGCAATCAGCCCCAGCATTTT.

This clone appeared a few times. The chain couples TRBV10-3 to TRBJ1-1; 7 nucleotides match TRBD1. Germline assignment: CDR1 ENHRY and CDR2 SYGVKD. The CDR3 runs 14 residues. V gave up 2 bases and J gave up 1 base; unmatched junction bases: 1. DNA of the CDR3: TGTGCCATCAGTGAGACAGGGGCGAACACTGAAGCTTTCTTT. Translating gives CAISETGANTEAFF.

A few counts support this clone. The chain uses TRBV11-3 and TRBJ2-7; TRBD2 aligns across 10 bases. V shed 5 bases, J shed 6 bases, and the junction held 4 bases outside the gene matches. The CDR3 spans 13 residues. From germline, CDR1 is SGHNT and CDR2 YENEEA. The CDR3 sequence: CASSLRTSGEQYF. Here the CDR3 DNA reads TGTGCCAGCAGCCTCAGGACTAGCGGCGAGCAGTACTTC.

Regarding this clone: Other DNA variants within this sample encode the same CDR3. V gene TRBV7-9 combines with J gene TRBJ1-2, with a weak D call TRBD1 (5 bases). Germline CDR1 and CDR2: SEHNR and FQNEAQ (reference sequence). CDR3 length: 14 residues. Trimming left V 8 bases short and J 5 bases short, with 18 bases between. As DNA, the CDR3 is TGTGCCAGCGCTCTGGGGCAGATAAATTATGGCTACACCTTC. Amino acid sequence: CASALGQINYGYTF.

The rearrangement joins TRBV19 to TRBJ1-1; tentatively, D is TRBD1 (6 bases). V lost 3 bases, J lost 4 bases, and 15 bases lay in between. The germline V gene encodes CDR1 LNHDA and CDR2 SQIVND (reference sequence). The CDR3 has 15 residues. CDR3 DNA: TGTGCCAGTAGTATCTACAGGGAGGGTTTCACTGAAGCTTTCTTT. Its protein product is CASSIYREGFTEAFF.

Here the CDR3 reads CASSRTSGYTDTQYF. The CDR3, as DNA: TGTGCCAGTAGTCGGACTAGCGGATACACAGATACGCAGTATTTT. The V and J genes are TRBV19 and TRBJ2-3, with 10 nucleotides matching TRBD2. This CDR3 has 15 residues. Germline trimming cut 5 bases from V and 2 bases from J; bases unmatched to any gene: 4. The germline CDR1 and CDR2 sequences are LNHDA and SQIVND (reference sequence). The full variable domain, in which reference TRBV19 and TRBJ2-3 provide the parts outside the CDR3, is DGGITQSPKYLFRKEGQNVTLSCEQNLNHDAMYWYRQDPGQGLRLIYYSQIVNDFQKGDIAEGYSVSREKKESFPLTVTSAQKNPTAFYLCASSRTSGYTDTQYFGPGTRLTVL.

This chain links TRBV5-1 with TRBJ1-1; D ambiguous. This CDR3 contains 14 residues. Germline V gene sequence: CDR1 SGHRS, CDR2 YFSETQ. Deletions cut 4 bases from V and 3 bases from J, with 13 bases between. The CDR3 bases are TGCGCCAGCAGCCCAAGTCCGGCGGACACTGAAGCTTTCTTT. Translated: CASSPSPADTEAFF.

The rearrangement links TRBV19 to TRBJ1-5; D is uncertain. The CDR3 loop spans 14 amino acids. V was trimmed by 7 bases and J by 1 base, leaving 11 bases between them. The germline CDR1 and CDR2 sequences are LNHDA and SQIVND (reference sequence). This CDR3 is CASIRGGSNQPQHF. CDR3 sequence (DNA): TGTGCCAGTATTCGAGGAGGGAGCAATCAGCCCCAGCATTTT.